The rows below give T cell receptor beta chains drawn from one sample of a study of T-cell reconstitution after alpha-beta-depleted transplantation in children. MiXCR was run by TCRdb on the PCR reads, yielding one entry per CDR3 protein. The table includes about 590,000 distinct CDR3 sequences, 10% to 15% detected once. The starting material was PBMCs, mostly from graft donor cells, obtained 360 days after TCRalphabeta/CD19-depleted stem cell transplant. Source of these receptors: a male patient younger than 18 who had a stem cell transplant for acute myeloid leukemia, so the T cells may come from the graft donor. The CDR3 runs from the conserved cysteine through the conserved F or W. D genes are given only for firm matches. Clone size appears in some rows only: once, few, many, or a class for an expanded clone.

J,V,D,size,CDR3,DNA
TRBJ1-2,TRBV15,TRBD1,few,CATSRAPRDRYYGYTF,TGTGCCACCAGCAGAGCCCCCCGGGACAGATATTATGGCTACACCTTC
TRBJ2-1,TRBV20-1,-,few,CSARDGRVPYNEQFF,TGCAGTGCTAGAGATGGGCGGGTTCCTTACAATGAGCAGTTCTTC
TRBJ2-7,TRBV7-6,TRBD2,many,CASSLGRIGLADYVQYF,TGTGCCAGCAGCTTAGGCAGAATTGGACTAGCGGATTATGTGCAGTACTTC
TRBJ2-5,TRBV4-2,-,few,CASSQDNPPEKTQYF,TGTGCCAGCAGCCAAGATAACCCCCCCGAGAAGACCCAGTACTTC
TRBJ2-1,TRBV6-5,TRBD2,-,CASSSLLAALNEQFF,TGTGCCAGCAGTTCCTTACTAGCGGCGCTCAATGAGCAGTTCTTC
TRBJ2-7,TRBV4-1,-,many,CASSHGDEQYF,TGCGCCAGCAGCCACGGGGACGAGCAGTACTTC
TRBJ2-5,TRBV4-1,TRBD2,many,CASSQDLGLAAQETQYF,TGCGCCAGCAGCCAAGATCTGGGACTAGCGGCTCAAGAGACCCAGTACTTC
TRBJ1-1,TRBV11-2,TRBD1,few,CASSADRVTEAFF,TGTGCCAGCAGCGCGGACAGGGTTACTGAAGCTTTCTTT
TRBJ2-1,TRBV7-2,TRBD2,many,CASSSGLVNEQFF,TGTGCCAGCAGCTCGGGACTAGTCAATGAGCAGTTCTTC
TRBJ2-7,TRBV7-3,-,-,CASSSGLGWWYEQYF,TGTGCCAGCAGCTCCGGGCTGGGGTGGTGGTACGAGCAGTACTTC
TRBJ2-5,TRBV18,TRBD1,many,CASSLDRGETQYF,TGTGCCAGCTCATTGGACAGGGGGGAGACCCAGTACTTC
TRBJ1-6,TRBV10-3,-,-,CAISAQGKNNSPLHF,TGTGCCATCAGCGCCCAGGGGAAAAATAATTCACCCCTCCACTTT
TRBJ2-1,TRBV13,-,-,CASSLGRVGGEQFF,TGTGCCAGCAGCTTAGGCCGGGTTGGGGGGGAGCAGTTCTTC
TRBJ2-7,TRBV7-8,-,few,CASSFGTTNYEQYF,TGTGCCAGCAGCTTCGGGACAACTAACTACGAGCAGTACTTC
TRBJ2-3,TRBV12-3/TRBV12-4,-,-,CASSFLRGRAKEDTQYF,TGTGCCAGCAGTTTCCTGAGGGGGAGGGCCAAAGAAGATACGCAGTATTTT
TRBJ1-1,TRBV7-6,TRBD1,-,CASSLRPGQGANTEAFF,TGTGCCAGCAGCTTAAGACCGGGACAGGGGGCAAACACTGAAGCTTTCTTT
TRBJ1-5,TRBV4-2,-,many,CASSQDEGGSGQPQHF,TGTGCCAGCAGCCAAGATGAGGGGGGATCAGGACAGCCCCAGCATTTT
TRBJ2-1,TRBV5-1,TRBD2,few,CASSLAGLAGGPYNEQFF,TGCGCCAGCAGCTTGGCGGGACTAGCGGGAGGGCCCTACAATGAGCAGTTCTTC
TRBJ2-7,TRBV7-2,TRBD2,-,CASSPIRWREISYEQYF,TGTGCCAGCAGCCCGATCCGTTGGCGGGAGATCTCCTACGAGCAGTACTTC
TRBJ2-3,TRBV10-3,TRBD2,few,CAISPTSGDTDTQYF,TGTGCCATCAGTCCGACTAGCGGGGACACAGATACGCAGTATTTT
TRBJ1-2,TRBV28,-,few,CASSPRRESNYGYTF,TGTGCCAGCAGCCCTCGGAGGGAGTCTAACTATGGCTACACCTTC
TRBJ2-2,TRBV4-3,TRBD1,many,CASSQTGTGGVGELFF,TGCGCCAGCAGCCAAACCGGGACAGGGGGTGTCGGGGAGCTGTTTTTT
TRBJ2-1,TRBV28,-,few,CASSFYAEQFF,TGTGCCAGCAGTTTTTATGCAGAGCAGTTCTTC
TRBJ2-3,TRBV11-2,-,few,CASVDLITDTQYF,TGTGCCAGCGTCGACCTGATCACAGATACGCAGTATTTT
TRBJ2-3,TRBV13,TRBD2,-,CASTGLGFDSTDTQYF,TGTGCCAGCACCGGACTAGGTTTCGACAGCACAGATACGCAGTATTTT
TRBJ2-5,TRBV24-1,TRBD2,-,CATSDPRTSGRETQYF,TGTGCCACCAGTGACCCGCGGACTAGCGGACGAGAGACCCAGTACTTC
TRBJ2-7,TRBV15,-,many,CATGLSSYEQYF,TGTGCCACCGGTCTTAGCTCCTACGAGCAGTACTTC
TRBJ2-3,TRBV20-1,TRBD2,-,CSATSAGLSTDTQYF,TGCAGTGCTACTTCAGCGGGATTAAGCACAGATACGCAGTATTTT
TRBJ1-2,TRBV29-1,-,-,CSVEDWGRVRRRTF,TGCAGCGTTGAAGATTGGGGAAGGGTCCGACGTCGGACCTTC
TRBJ2-7,TRBV4-2,TRBD2,few,CASSQDALAGGGEQYF,TGTGCCAGCAGCCAAGATGCACTAGCGGGAGGGGGCGAGCAGTACTTC
TRBJ2-7,TRBV12-3/TRBV12-4,TRBD2,-,CASSGTSVSYEQYF,TGTGCCAGCAGTGGGACTAGCGTCTCCTACGAGCAGTACTTC
TRBJ1-1,TRBV7-2,-,-,CASSLGLGNTEAFF,TGTGCCAGCAGCTTAGGGCTGGGGAACACTGAAGCTTTCTTT
TRBJ1-2,TRBV9,-,few,CASSASPRDLVYGYTF,TGTGCCAGCAGCGCCTCTCCACGGGACCTTGTCTATGGCTACACCTTC
TRBJ2-2,TRBV7-3,-,many,CASSLGGTQNTGELFF,TGTGCCAGCAGCTTAGGGGGGACCCAAAACACCGGGGAGCTGTTTTTT
TRBJ2-7,TRBV19,-,-,CASSIARSYEQYF,TGTGCCAGTAGTATAGCCCGCTCCTACGAGCAGTACTTC
TRBJ1-1,TRBV10-3,-,-,CAISRGVNTEAFF,TGTGCCATCAGTAGGGGGGTAAACACTGAAGCTTTCTTT
TRBJ1-1,TRBV5-1,-,many,CASSARTVQLAGSEAFF,TGCGCCAGCAGCGCGCGGACGGTCCAACTTGCGGGTTCGGAAGCTTTCTTT
TRBJ2-2,TRBV15,-,-,CATSRDRGRELFF,TGTGCCACCAGCAGAGATCGAGGCAGGGAGCTGTTTTTT
TRBJ2-5,TRBV3-1,TRBD2,many,CASSPGLAGHVDF,TGTGCCAGCAGCCCTGGACTAGCGGGACATGTCGACTTC
TRBJ1-6,TRBV11-3,-,-,CASSSDTSGSPLHF,TGTGCCAGCAGCTCCGACACCTCAGGTTCACCCCTCCACTTT
TRBJ2-3,TRBV7-6,-,-,CASSLEVSSTDTQYF,TGTGCCAGCAGCTTAGAAGTCAGCTCCACAGATACGCAGTATTTT
TRBJ2-3,TRBV7-2,-,many,CASSSPSDTQYF,TGTGCCAGCAGCTCCCCCTCGGATACGCAGTATTTT
TRBJ2-7,TRBV28,-,-,CASSFRRPYEQYF,TGTGCCAGCAGTTTCCGAAGGCCCTACGAGCAGTACTTC
TRBJ1-1,TRBV20-1,-,many,CSEYFNTEAFF,TGCAGTGAGTACTTTAACACTGAAGCTTTCTTT
TRBJ2-7,TRBV15,TRBD1,few,CATSRDLTGGPSYEQYF,TGTGCCACCAGCAGAGATCTCACAGGGGGCCCCTCCTACGAGCAGTACTTC
TRBJ1-4,TRBV28,-,many,CASSFNEKLFF,TGTGCCAGCAGTTTTAATGAAAAACTGTTTTTT
TRBJ2-2,TRBV7-6,-,few,CASSRGGAGELFF,TGTGCCAGCAGCCGAGGGGGAGCCGGGGAGCTGTTTTTT
TRBJ2-1,TRBV7-3,TRBD2,-,CASSLLFTSGSDYNEQFF,TGTGCCAGCAGCCTACTATTCACTAGCGGGAGCGACTACAATGAGCAGTTCTTC
TRBJ2-5,TRBV5-1,-,many,CASSLSETQYF,TGTGCCAGCAGCTTATCAGAGACCCAGTACTTC
TRBJ2-1,TRBV20-1,-,many,CSARGGTDNEQFF,TGCAGTGCTAGAGGCGGGACAGACAATGAGCAGTTCTTC
TRBJ2-7,TRBV12-3/TRBV12-4,-,few,CASSPNGRMSSYEQYF,TGTGCCAGCAGTCCCAATGGACGGATGAGCTCCTACGAGCAGTACTTC
TRBJ2-7,TRBV11-2,TRBD1,many,CASSLDVNRGLWEQYF,TGTGCCAGCAGCTTAGATGTTAACAGGGGGCTATGGGAGCAGTACTTC
TRBJ2-7,TRBV7-2,TRBD1,few,CASSSTPQGAREQYF,TGTGCCAGCAGCTCTACTCCCCAGGGGGCGCGGGAGCAGTACTTC
TRBJ2-3,TRBV20-1,TRBD1,-,CSARDRGGTDTQYF,TGCAGTGCTCGCGACAGGGGGGGCACAGATACGCAGTATTTT